This is a list of T cell receptor beta chains from one sample in a study of blood T cell repertoires in COVID-19. Clones were read by immunoSEQ multiplex PCR, and TCRdb kept only the in-frame ones, dropping some. The table includes 50,000 to 75,000 clones, over 60% detected once. Sequenced sample: peripheral blood. The receptors stem from a human donor in a cohort sampled during active COVID-19. Each CDR3 is given with its conserved first and last residue. D genes are given only for firm matches.

d_call	j_call	v_call	cdr3_aa	cdr3_nt
NA	TRBJ1-4	TRBV5-5	CASSLRATNEKLFF	TGTGCCAGCAGCTTACGGGCAACTAATGAAAAACTGTTTTTT
TRBD1	TRBJ1-6	TRBV18	CASSPTGFNSPLHF	TGTGCCAGCTCACCGACAGGGTTTAATTCACCCCTCCACTTT
TRBD2	TRBJ2-7	TRBV10-1	CASSERDYPYEQYF	TGCGCCAGCAGTGAGAGGGACTACCCCTACGAGCAGTACTTC
NA	TRBJ2-7	TRBV15	CATSRGVTDTYEQYF	TGTGCCACCAGCAGAGGCGTGACGGACACCTACGAGCAGTACTTC
NA	TRBJ1-2	TRBV27	CASSRPQGYGYTF	TGTGCCAGCAGTCGCCCACAGGGCTATGGCTACACCTTC
TRBD1	TRBJ1-3	TRBV30	CAWSVQGQGTSGNTIYF	TGTGCCTGGAGTGTTCAGGGACAGGGGACTTCTGGAAACACCATATATTTT
NA	TRBJ2-4	TRBV3-1/TRBV3-2	CASSQGLWNIQYF	TGTGCCAGCAGCCAGGGGCTTTGGAACATTCAGTACTTC
TRBD1	TRBJ2-3	TRBV5-1	CASSLRQGGDTQYF	TGCGCCAGCAGCCTTCGACAGGGGGGGGATACGCAGTATTTT
TRBD1	TRBJ2-2	TRBV6-2/TRBV6-3	CASSPSRDRGRPTGELFF	TGTGCCAGCAGTCCGTCCCGGGACAGGGGGCGCCCCACCGGGGAGCTGTTTTTT
NA	TRBJ2-7	TRBV30	CAWSLVGRTYEQYF	TGTGCCTGGAGTTTGGTCGGCAGGACCTACGAGCAGTACTTC
NA	TRBJ1-4	TRBV28	CASSPPRGWEKLFF	TGTGCCAGCAGTCCCCCGAGAGGGTGGGAAAAACTGTTTTTT
NA	TRBJ1-2	TRBV7-9	CASSLAPWTGTGGGYTF	TGTGCCAGCAGCTTAGCTCCCTGGACCGGAACGGGGGGGGGCTACACCTTC
TRBD2	TRBJ2-1	TRBV7-2	CASSLARGSGGYNEQFF	TGTGCCAGCAGCTTAGCGCGGGGTAGCGGGGGGTACAATGAGCAGTTCTTC
TRBD2	TRBJ2-5	TRBV3-1/TRBV3-2	CASSQALAGGIQETQYF	TGTGCCAGCAGCCAAGCCCTAGCGGGGGGTATACAAGAGACCCAGTACTTC
NA	TRBJ2-5	TRBV7-2	CASSLGPRAETQYF	TGTGCCAGCAGCTTAGGCCCCCGTGCGGAGACCCAGTACTTC
NA	TRBJ2-3	TRBV9	CASSPGGGLGSDTQYF	TGTGCCAGCAGCCCAGGAGGGGGCCTAGGTTCCGATACGCAGTATTTT
NA	TRBJ2-3	TRBV13	CASSFRLSSTDTQYF	TGTGCCAGCAGCTTCAGACTTAGTAGCACAGATACGCAGTATTTT
TRBD2	TRBJ2-7	TRBV7-2	CASSQTSGGAREQYF	TGTGCCAGCAGCCAAACTAGCGGGGGGGCTCGGGAGCAGTACTTC
NA	TRBJ1-4	TRBV29-1	CSVEDPGVREKLFF	TGCAGCGTTGAAGATCCGGGGGTAAGGGAAAAACTGTTTTTT
NA	TRBJ2-7	TRBV12-5	CASAPDRAAYEQYF	TGTGCTAGTGCCCCGGACAGAGCCGCCTACGAGCAGTACTTC